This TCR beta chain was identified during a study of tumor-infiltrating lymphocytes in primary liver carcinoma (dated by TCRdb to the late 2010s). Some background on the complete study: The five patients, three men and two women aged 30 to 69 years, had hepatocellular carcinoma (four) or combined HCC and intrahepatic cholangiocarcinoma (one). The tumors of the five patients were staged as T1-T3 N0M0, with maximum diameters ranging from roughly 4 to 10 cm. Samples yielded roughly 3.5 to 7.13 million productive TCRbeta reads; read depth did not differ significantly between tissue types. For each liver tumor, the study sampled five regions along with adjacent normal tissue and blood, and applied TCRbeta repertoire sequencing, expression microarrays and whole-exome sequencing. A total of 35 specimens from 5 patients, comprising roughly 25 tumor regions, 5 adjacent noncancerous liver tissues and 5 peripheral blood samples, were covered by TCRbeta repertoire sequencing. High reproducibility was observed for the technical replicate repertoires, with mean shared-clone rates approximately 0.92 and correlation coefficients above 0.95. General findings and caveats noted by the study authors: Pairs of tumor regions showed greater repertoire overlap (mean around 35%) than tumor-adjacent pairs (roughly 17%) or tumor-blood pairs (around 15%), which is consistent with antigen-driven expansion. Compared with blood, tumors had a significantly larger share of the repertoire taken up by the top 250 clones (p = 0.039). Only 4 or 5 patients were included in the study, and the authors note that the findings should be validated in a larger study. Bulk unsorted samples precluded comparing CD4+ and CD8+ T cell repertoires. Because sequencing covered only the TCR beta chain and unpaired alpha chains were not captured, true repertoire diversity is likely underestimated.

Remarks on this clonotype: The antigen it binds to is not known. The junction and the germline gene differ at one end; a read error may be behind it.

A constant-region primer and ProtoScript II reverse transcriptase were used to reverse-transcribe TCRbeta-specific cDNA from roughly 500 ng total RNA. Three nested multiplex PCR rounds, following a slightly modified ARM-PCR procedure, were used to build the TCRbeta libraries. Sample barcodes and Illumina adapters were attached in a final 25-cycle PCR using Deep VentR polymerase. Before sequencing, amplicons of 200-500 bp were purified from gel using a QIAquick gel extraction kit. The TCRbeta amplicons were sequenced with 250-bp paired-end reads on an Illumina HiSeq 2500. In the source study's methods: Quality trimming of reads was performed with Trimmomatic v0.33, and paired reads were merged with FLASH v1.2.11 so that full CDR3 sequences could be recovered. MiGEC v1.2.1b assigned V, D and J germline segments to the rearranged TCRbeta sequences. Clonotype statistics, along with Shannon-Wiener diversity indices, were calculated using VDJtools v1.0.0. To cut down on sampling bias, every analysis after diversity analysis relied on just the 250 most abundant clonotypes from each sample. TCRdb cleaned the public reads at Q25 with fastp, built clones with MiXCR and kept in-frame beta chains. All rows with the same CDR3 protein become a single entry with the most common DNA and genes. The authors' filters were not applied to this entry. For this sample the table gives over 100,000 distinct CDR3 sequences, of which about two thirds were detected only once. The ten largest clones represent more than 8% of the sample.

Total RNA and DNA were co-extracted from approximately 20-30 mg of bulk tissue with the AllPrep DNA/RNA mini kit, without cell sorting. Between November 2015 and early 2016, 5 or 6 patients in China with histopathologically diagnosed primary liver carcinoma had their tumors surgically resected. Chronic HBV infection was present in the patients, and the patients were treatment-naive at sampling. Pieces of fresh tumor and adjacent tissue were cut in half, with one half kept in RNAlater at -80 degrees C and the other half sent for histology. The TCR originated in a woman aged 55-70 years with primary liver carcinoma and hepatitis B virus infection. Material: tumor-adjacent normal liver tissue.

The CDR3 protein sequence reads: CTSSHRGRRSYYGYTF. DNA sequence: TGTACCAGCAGCCACAGGGGGCGCAGGTCATACTATGGCTACACGTTC. The V and J genes are TRBV6-5 and TRBJ1-2; TRBD1 aligns with 9 central bases. The CDR3 numbers 16 residues from cysteine through phenylalanine. Only the CDR3 portion is preserved as DNA: 48 bases, with reading frame beginning at the first base. CDR1 and CDR2 (MNHEY, SVGAGI) derive from the germline V gene.